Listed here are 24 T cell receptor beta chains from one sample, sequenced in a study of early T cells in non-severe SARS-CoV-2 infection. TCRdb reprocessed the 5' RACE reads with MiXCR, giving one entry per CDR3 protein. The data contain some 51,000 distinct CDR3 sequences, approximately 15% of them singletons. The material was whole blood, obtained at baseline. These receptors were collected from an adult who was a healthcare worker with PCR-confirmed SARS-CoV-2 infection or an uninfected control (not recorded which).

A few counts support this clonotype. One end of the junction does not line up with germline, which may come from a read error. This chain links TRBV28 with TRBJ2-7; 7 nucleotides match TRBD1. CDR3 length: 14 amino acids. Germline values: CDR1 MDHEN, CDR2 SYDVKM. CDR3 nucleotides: TGTGCAAGCAGACCCTTCCAGGGGGTCTACGAGCAGTACTTC. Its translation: CASRPFQGVYEQYF.

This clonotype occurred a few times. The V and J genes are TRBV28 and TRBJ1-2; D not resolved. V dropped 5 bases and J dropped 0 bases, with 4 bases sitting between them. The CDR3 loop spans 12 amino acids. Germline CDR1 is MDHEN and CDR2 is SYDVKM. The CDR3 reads CASSRANYGYTF. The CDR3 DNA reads TGTGCCAGCAGTCGAGCTAACTATGGCTACACCTTC.

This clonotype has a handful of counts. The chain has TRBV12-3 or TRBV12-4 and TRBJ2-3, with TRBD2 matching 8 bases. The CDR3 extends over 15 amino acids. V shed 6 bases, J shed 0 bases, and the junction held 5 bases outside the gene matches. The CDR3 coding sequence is TGTGCCAGCAGCCTGGGACTAGGAAGCACAGATACGCAGTATTTT. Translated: CASSLGLGSTDTQYF.

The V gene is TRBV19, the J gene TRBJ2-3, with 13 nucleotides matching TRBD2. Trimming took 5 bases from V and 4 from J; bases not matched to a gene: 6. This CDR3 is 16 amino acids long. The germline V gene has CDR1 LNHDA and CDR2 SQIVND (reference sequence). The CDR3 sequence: CASSARTSGGADTQYF. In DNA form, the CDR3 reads TGTGCCAGTAGTGCTCGGACTAGCGGGGGCGCAGATACGCAGTATTTT.

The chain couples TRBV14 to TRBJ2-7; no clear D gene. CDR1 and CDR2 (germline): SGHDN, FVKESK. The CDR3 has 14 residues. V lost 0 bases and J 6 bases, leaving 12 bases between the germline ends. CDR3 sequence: CASSQDLSGVEQYF. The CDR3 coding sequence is TGTGCCAGCAGCCAAGATCTGTCGGGTGTCGAGCAGTACTTC.

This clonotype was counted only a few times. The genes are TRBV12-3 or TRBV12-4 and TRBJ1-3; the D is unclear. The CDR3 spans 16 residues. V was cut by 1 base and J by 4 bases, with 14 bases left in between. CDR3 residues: CASSLGSSGGGNTIYF. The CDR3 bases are TGTGCCAGCAGTTTAGGATCCTCTGGAGGCGGAAACACCATATATTTT.

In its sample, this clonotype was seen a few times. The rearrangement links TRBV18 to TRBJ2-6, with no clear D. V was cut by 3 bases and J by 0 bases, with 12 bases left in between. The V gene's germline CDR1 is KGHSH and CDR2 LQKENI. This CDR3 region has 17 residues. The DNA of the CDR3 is TGTGCCAGCTCACCCTCGGCCGGCAACTCTGGGGCCAACGTCCTGACTTTC. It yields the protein CASSPSAGNSGANVLTF. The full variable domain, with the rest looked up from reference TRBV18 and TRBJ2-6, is NAGVMQNPRHLVRRRGQEARLRCSPMKGHSHVYWYRQLPEEGLKFMVYLQKENIIDESGMPKERFSAEFPKEGPSILRIQQVVRGDSAAYFCASSPSAGNSGANVLTFGAGSRLTVL.

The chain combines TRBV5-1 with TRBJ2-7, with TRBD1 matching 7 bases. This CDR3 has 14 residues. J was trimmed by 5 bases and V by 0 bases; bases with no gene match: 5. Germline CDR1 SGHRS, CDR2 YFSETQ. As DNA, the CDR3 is TGCGCCAGCAGCTTGGCCGTCACAGGGGACGAGCAGTACTTC. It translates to CASSLAVTGDEQYF.

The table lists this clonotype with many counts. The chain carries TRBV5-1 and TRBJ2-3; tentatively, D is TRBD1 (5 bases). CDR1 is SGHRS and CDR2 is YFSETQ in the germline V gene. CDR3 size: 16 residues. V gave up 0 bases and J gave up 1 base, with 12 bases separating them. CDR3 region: CASSLGGTHGTDTQYF. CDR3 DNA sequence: TGCGCCAGCAGCTTGGGGGGCACCCACGGCACAGATACGCAGTATTTT.

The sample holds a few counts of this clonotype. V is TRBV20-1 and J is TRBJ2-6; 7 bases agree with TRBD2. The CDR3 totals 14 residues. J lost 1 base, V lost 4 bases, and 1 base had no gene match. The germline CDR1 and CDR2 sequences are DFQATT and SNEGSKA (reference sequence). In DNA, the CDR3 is TGCAGTGCTACCGGGGGGTCTGGGGCCAACGTCCTGACTTTC. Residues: CSATGGSGANVLTF.

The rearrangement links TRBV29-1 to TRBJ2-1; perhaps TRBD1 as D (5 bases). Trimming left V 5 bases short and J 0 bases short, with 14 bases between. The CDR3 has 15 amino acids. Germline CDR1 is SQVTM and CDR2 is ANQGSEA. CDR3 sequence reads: CSVLGQVSSYNEQFF. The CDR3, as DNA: TGCAGCGTTTTGGGGCAGGTAAGCTCCTACAATGAGCAGTTCTTC.

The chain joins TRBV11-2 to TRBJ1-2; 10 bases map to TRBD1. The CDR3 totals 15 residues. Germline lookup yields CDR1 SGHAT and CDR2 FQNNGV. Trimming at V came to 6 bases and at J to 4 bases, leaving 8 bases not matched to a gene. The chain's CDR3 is CASRSPGQGSYGYTF. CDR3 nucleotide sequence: TGTGCCAGCAGATCCCCGGGACAGGGGTCCTATGGCTACACCTTC.

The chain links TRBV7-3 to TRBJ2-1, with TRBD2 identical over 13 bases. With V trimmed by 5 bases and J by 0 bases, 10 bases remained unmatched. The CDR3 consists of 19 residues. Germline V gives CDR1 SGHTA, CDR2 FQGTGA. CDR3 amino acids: CASSRFGLAGDSSYNEQFF. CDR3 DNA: TGTGCCAGCAGCCGATTCGGACTAGCGGGAGATAGCTCCTACAATGAGCAGTTCTTC.

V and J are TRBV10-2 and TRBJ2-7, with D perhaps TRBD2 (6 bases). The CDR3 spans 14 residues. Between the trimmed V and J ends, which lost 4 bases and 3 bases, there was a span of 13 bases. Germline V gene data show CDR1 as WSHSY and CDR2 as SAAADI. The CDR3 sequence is CASSAAGDFYEQYF. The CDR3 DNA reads TGCGCCAGCAGTGCAGCGGGCGACTTCTACGAGCAGTACTTC.

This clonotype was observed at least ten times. CDR3 bases: TGCGCCAGCAGCTTGGCGTTCAATGAGCAGTTCTTC. Residues: CASSLAFNEQFF. This chain uses TRBV5-1 with TRBJ2-1; D is uncertain. The CDR3 has 12 amino acids. Germline V gene lookup returns CDR1 SGHRS and CDR2 YFSETQ. Trimming shortened V by 0 bases and J by 6 bases, and 4 bases separated the two germline ends.

As DNA, the CDR3 is TGCGCCAGCAGCTCGGGACAGGACGGCTATGGCTACACCTTC. Translated: CASSSGQDGYGYTF. This rearrangement joins TRBV5-1 to TRBJ1-2, with 8 nucleotides matching TRBD1. V shed 3 bases and J 4 bases; nucleotides not matched to a gene: 5. CDR1 is SGHRS and CDR2 is YFSETQ in the germline V gene. The CDR3 consists of 14 residues.

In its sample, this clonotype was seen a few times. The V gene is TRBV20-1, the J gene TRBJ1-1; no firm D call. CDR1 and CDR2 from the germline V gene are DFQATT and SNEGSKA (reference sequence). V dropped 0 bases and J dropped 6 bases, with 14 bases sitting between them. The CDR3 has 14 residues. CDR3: CSARDTPVGPEAFF. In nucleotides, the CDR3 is TGCAGTGCTAGAGATACCCCAGTGGGTCCTGAAGCTTTCTTT.

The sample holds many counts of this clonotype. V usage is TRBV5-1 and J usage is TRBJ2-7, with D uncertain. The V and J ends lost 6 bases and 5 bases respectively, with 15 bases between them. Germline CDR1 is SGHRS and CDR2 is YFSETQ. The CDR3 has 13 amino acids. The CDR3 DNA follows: TGCGCCAGCATGTCCCATGTTGGGGACGAGCAGTACTTC. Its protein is CASMSHVGDEQYF.

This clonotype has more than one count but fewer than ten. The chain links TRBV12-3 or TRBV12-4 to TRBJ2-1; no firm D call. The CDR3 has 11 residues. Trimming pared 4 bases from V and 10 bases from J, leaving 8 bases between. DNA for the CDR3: TGTGCCAGCAGTTCCCCCTCGGAGCAGTTCTTC. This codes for CASSSPSEQFF.

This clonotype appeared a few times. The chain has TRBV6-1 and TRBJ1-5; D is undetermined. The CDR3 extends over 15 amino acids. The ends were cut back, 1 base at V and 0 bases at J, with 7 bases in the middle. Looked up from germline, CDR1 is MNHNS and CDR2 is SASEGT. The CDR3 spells CASSEGENSNQPQHF. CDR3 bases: TGTGCCAGCAGTGAAGGTGAGAATAGCAATCAGCCCCAGCATTTT.

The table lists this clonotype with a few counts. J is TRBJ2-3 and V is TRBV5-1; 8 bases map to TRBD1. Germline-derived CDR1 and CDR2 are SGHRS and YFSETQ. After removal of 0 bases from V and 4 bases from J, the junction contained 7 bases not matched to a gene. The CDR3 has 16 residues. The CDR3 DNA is TGCGCCAGCAGCTTGGGCAGGACAGGGTCTCCAGATACGCAGTATTTT. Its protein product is CASSLGRTGSPDTQYF.

CDR3 nucleotides: TGTGCCAGCTCACCACGGGCAGGTAGCTCTGGGGCCAACGTCCTGACTTTC. Translated: CASSPRAGSSGANVLTF. V and J are TRBV18 and TRBJ2-6, with D unresolved. Trimming removed 1 base at V and 0 bases at J, with 10 bases between. The CDR3 consists of 17 residues. CDR1 is KGHSH, CDR2 LQKENI, per germline.

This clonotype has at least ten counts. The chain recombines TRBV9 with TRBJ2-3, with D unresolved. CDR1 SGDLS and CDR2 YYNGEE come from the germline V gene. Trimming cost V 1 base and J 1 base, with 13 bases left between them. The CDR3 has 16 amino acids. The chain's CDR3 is CASSVSPSQGTDTQYF. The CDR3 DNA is TGTGCCAGCAGCGTAAGCCCCAGTCAAGGCACAGATACGCAGTATTTT.

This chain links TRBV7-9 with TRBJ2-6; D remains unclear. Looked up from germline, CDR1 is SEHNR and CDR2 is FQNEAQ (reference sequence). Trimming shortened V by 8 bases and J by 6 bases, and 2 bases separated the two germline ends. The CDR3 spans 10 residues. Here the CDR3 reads CASVANVLTF. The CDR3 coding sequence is TGTGCCAGCGTGGCCAACGTCCTGACTTTC. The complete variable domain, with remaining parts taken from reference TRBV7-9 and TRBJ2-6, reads DTGVSQNPRHKITKRGQNVTFRCDPISEHNRLYWYRQTLGQGPEFLTYFQNEAQLEKSRLLSDRFSAERPKGSFSTLEIQRTEQGDSAMYLCASVANVLTFGAGSRLTVL.